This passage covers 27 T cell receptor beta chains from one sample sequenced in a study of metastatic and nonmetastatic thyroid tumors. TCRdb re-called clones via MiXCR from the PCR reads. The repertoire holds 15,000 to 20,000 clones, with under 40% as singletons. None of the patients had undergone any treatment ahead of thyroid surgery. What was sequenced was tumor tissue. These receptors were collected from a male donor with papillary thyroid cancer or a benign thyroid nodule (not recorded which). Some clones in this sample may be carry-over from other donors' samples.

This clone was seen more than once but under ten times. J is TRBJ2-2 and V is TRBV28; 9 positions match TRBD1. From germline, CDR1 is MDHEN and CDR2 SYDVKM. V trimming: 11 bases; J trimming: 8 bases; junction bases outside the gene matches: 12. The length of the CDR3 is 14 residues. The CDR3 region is CAEGTGQGKGELFF. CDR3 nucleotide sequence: TGTGCCGAGGGGACGGGACAGGGAAAGGGGGAGCTGTTTTTT.

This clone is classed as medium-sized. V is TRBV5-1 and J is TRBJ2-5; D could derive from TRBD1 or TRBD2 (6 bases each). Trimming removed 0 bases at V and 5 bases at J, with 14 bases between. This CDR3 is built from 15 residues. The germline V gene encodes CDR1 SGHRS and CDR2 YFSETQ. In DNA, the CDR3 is TGCGCCAGCAGCTTGGAACGGGGGCGTTGGGAGACCCAGTACTTC. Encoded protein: CASSLERGRWETQYF.

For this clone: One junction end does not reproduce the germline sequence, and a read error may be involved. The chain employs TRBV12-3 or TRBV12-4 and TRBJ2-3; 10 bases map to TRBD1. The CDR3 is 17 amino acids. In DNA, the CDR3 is TGTGCCTGCAGTTTAGCCCACTCGACAGGGGGCCCGTGGTCGCAGTATTTT. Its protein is CACSLAHSTGGPWSQYF.

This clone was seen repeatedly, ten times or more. The CDR3 region has the DNA TGCAGTGCCCCGGTCCAGCGGGGCACAGATACGCAGTATTTT. It specifies CSAPVQRGTDTQYF. The genes are TRBV20-1 and TRBJ2-3, with D perhaps TRBD2 (6 bases). CDR1 is DFQATT and CDR2 is SNEGSKA in the germline V gene (reference sequence). V shed 6 bases and J shed 1 base, with 14 bases lying between them. CDR3 length: 14 residues.

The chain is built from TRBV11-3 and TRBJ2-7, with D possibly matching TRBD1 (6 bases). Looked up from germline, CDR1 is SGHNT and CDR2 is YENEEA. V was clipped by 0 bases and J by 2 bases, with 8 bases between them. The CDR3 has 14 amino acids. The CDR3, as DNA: TGTGCCAGCAGCTTAGAGTCAGGGGCCTACGAGCAGTACTTC. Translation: CASSLESGAYEQYF. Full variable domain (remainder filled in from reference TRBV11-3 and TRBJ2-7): EAGVVQSPRYKIIEKKQPVAFWCNPISGHNTLYWYLQNLGQGPELLIRYENEEAVDDSQLPKDRFSAERLKGVDSTLKIQPAELGDSAVYLCASSLESGAYEQYFGPGTRLTVT.

The CDR3 coding sequence is TGTGCCAGCAGCGTAGCCGGGACTGATGGCTACACCTTC. Translated, it gives CASSVAGTDGYTF. The V and J genes are TRBV9 and TRBJ1-2, with a tentative D call TRBD1 (5 bases). This CDR3 is 13 amino acids long. V dropped 0 bases and J dropped 6 bases, with 9 bases sitting between them. CDR1 is SGDLS and CDR2 is YYNGEE in the germline V gene. Full variable domain (remainder filled in from reference TRBV9 and TRBJ1-2): DSGVTQTPKHLITATGQRVTLRCSPRSGDLSVYWYQQSLDQGLQFLIQYYNGEERAKGNILERFSAQQFPDLHSELNLSSLELGDSALYFCASSVAGTDGYTFGSGTRLTVV.

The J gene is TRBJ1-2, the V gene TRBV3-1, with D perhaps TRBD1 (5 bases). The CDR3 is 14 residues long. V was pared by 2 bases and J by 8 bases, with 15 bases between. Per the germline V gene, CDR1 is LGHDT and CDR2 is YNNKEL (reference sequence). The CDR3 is CASSQPTARSGYTF. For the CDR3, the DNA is TGTGCCAGCAGCCAACCGACAGCCCGGTCGGGCTACACCTTC. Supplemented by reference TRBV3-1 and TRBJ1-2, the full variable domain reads DTAVSQTPKYLVTQMGNDKSIKCEQNLGHDTMYWYKQDSKKFLKIMFSYNNKELIINETVPNRFSPKSPDKAHLNLHINSLELGDSAVYFCASSQPTARSGYTFGSGTRLTVV.

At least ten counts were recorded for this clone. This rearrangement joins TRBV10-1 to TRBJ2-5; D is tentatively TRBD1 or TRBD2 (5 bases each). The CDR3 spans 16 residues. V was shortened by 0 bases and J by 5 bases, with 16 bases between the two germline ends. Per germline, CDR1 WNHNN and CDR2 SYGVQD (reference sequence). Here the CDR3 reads CASSESIVGTRETQYF. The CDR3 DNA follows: TGCGCCAGCAGTGAGTCGATCGTCGGGACGAGGGAGACCCAGTACTTC.

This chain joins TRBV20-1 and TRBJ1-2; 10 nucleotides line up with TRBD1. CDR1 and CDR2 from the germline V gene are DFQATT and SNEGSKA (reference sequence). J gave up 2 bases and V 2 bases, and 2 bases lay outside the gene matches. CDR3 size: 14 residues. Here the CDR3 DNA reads TGCAGTGCTAGACAGGACAGGGGGAACTATGGCTACACCTTC. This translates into CSARQDRGNYGYTF.

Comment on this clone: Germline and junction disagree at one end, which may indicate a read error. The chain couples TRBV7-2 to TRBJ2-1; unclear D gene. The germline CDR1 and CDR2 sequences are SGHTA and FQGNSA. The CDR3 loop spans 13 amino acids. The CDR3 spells CASSLVLSGVGIF. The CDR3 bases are TGTGCCAGCAGCTTAGTTCTCTCCGGAGTAGGGATCTTC.

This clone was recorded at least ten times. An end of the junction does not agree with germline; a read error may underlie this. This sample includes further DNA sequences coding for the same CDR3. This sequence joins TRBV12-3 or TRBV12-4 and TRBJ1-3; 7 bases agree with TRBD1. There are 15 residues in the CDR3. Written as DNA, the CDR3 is TGTGCCAGTAGTTCTCCGGACAGGAACAGAAACACCATATATTTT. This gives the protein CASSSPDRNRNTIYF.

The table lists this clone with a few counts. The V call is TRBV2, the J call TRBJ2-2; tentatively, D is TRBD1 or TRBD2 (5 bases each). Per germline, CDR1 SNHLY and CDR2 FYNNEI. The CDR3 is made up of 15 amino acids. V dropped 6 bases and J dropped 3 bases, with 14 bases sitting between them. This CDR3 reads CASRERDEYTGELFF. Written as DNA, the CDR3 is TGTGCCAGCAGGGAAAGGGACGAGTACACCGGGGAGCTGTTTTTT.

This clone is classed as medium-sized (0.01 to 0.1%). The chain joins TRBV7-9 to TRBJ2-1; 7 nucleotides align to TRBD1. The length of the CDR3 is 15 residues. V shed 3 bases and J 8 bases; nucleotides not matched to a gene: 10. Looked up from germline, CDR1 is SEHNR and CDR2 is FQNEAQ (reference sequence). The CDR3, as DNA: TGTGCCAGCAGCTTTATCTCCGGGACAGTTGATGAGCAGTTCTTC. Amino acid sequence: CASSFISGTVDEQFF.

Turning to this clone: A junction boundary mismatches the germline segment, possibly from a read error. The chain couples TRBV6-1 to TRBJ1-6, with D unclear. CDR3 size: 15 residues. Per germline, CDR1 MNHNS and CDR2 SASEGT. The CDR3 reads CASSPLGGPNSPLLF. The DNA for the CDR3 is TGTGCCAGCAGTCCCCTGGGAGGACCTAATTCACCGCTCCTCTTT.

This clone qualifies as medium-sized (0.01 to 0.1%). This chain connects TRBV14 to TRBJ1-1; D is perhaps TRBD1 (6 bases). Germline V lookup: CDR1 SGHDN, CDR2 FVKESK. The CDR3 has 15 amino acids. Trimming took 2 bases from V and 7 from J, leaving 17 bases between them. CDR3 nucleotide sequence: TGTGCCAGCAGCCAAAGGACGGAAGGGGGGAGTGAAGCTTTCTTT. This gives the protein CASSQRTEGGSEAFF. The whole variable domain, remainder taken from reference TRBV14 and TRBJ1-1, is EAGVTQFPSHSVIEKGQTVTLRCDPISGHDNLYWYRRVMGKEIKFLLHFVKESKQDESGMPNNRFLAERTGGTYSTLKVQPAELEDSGVYFCASSQRTEGGSEAFFGQGTRLTVV.

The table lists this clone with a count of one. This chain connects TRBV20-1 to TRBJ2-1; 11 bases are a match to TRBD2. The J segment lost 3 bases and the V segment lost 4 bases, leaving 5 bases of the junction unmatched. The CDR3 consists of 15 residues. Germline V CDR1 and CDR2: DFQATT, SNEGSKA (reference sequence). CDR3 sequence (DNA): TGCAGTGCTAAGACCGGGACTAGCGGCTACAATGAGCAGTTCTTC. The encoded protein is CSAKTGTSGYNEQFF.

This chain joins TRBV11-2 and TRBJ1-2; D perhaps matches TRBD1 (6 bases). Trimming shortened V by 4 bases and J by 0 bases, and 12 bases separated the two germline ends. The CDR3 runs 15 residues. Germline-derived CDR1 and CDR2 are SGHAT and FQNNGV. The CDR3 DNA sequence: TGTGCCAGCAGCTCCGGACAGCGAACTAACTATGGCTACACCTTC. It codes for CASSSGQRTNYGYTF.

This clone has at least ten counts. In DNA, the CDR3 is TGCAGCGTTGAAGGGGGACTCTCCTCCGTTACGCAGTATTTT. Protein: CSVEGGLSSVTQYF. The chain couples TRBV29-1 to TRBJ2-3; weak D call: TRBD2 (6 bases). CDR1 and CDR2 from the germline V gene are SQVTM and ANQGSEA. The CDR3 consists of 14 residues. Trimming shortened V by 1 base and J by 8 bases, and 16 bases separated the two germline ends.

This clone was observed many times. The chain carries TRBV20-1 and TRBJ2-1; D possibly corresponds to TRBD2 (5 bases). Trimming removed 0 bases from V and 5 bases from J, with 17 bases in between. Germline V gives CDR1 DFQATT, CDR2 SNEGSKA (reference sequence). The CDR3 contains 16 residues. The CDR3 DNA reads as TGCAGTGCTAGAGATCGAGGGAAGCAGAACAACAATGAGCAGTTCTTC. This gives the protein CSARDRGKQNNNEQFF.

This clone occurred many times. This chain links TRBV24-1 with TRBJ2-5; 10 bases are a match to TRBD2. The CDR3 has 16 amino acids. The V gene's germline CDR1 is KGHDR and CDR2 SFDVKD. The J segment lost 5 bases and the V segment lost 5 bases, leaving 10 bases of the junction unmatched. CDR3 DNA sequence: TGTGCCACCAGTGTTGAGCGGGAGGGAGAGAGGGAGACCCAGTACTTC. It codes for CATSVEREGERETQYF.

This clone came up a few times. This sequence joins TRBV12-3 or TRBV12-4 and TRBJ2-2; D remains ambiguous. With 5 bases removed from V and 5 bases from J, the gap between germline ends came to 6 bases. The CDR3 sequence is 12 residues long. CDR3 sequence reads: CASSPQTGELFF. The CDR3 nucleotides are TGTGCCAGCAGTCCCCAAACCGGGGAGCTGTTTTTT.

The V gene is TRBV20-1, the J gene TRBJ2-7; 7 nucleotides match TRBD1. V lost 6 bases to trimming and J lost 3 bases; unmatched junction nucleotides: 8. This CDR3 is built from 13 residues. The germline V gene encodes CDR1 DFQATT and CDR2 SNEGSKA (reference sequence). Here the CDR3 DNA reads TGCAGTGCCAAGGGAGACAGGGACTACGAGCAGTACTTC. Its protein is CSAKGDRDYEQYF.

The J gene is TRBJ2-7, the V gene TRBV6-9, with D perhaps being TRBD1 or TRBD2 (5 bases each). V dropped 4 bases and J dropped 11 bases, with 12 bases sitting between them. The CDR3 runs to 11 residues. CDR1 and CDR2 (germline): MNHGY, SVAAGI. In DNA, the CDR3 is TGTGCCAGCAGTTTTCTGGGGGAGAAGTACTTC. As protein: CASSFLGEKYF.

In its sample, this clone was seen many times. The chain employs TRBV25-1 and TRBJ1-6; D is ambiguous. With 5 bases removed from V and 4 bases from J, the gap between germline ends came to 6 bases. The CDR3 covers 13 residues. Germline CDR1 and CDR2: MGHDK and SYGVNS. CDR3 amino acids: CASSLTYNSPLHF. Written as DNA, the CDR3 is TGTGCCAGCAGTCTCACTTATAATTCACCCCTCCACTTT.

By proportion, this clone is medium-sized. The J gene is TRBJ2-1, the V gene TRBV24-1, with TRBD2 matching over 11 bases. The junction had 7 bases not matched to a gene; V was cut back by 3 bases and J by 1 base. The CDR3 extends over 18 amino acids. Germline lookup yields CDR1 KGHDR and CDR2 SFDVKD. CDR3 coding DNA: TGTGCCACCAGTGATGTTAGCGGGGGGGCCGAGTCCTACAATGAGCAGTTCTTC. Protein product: CATSDVSGGAESYNEQFF.

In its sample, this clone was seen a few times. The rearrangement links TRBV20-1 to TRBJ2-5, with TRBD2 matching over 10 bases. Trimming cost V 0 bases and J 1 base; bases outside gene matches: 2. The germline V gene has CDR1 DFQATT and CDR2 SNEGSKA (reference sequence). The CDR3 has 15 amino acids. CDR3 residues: CSARDLAGGQETQYF. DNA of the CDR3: TGCAGTGCTAGAGATTTAGCGGGGGGCCAAGAGACCCAGTACTTC.

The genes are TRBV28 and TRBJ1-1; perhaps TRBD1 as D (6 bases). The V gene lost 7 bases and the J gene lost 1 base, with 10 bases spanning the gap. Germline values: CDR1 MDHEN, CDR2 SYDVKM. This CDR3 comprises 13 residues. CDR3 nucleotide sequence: TGTGCCAGCAATGTAGGGGGGAACACTGAAGCTTTCTTT. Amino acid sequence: CASNVGGNTEAFF. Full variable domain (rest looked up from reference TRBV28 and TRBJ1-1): DVKVTQSSRYLVKRTGEKVFLECVQDMDHENMFWYRQDPGLGLRLIYFSYDVKMKEKGDIPEGYSVSREKKERFSLILESASTNQTSMYLCASNVGGNTEAFFGQGTRLTVV.